The 8 T cell receptor beta chains in this list originate from one sample, sequenced in a study of blood T cell repertoires in COVID-19. Assay used: immunoSEQ multiplex PCR; TCRdb lists only in-frame clones, some missing. The repertoire holds around 360,000 clones, with roughly 90% as singletons. Sequencing was performed on PBMCs or T cells enriched from blood (not recorded which). Receptors originate from a woman in her twenties or thirties who had recovered from COVID-19.

This chain uses TRBV28 with TRBJ2-3; D possibly corresponds to TRBD1 (5 bases). V was pared by 3 bases and J by 1 base, with 17 bases between. This CDR3 contains 17 residues. Germline lookup yields CDR1 MDHEN and CDR2 SYDVKM. The CDR3 spells CASSLRQRYLRTDTQYF. The CDR3 coding sequence is TGTGCCAGCAGTTTGAGACAGCGTTACCTCCGCACAGATACGCAGTATTTT.

The V and J genes are TRBV13 and TRBJ2-7; TRBD2 matches at 15 bases. V dropped 5 bases and J dropped 1; count of bases not matched to a gene: 3. The CDR3 consists of 16 residues. The V gene's germline CDR1 is PRHDT and CDR2 FYEKMQ (reference sequence). CDR3 loop: CASSEGTSGRSYEQYF. CDR3 nucleotide sequence: TGTGCCAGCAGCGAAGGGACTAGCGGGAGGTCCTACGAGCAGTACTTC.

V usage is TRBV7-2 and J usage is TRBJ1-1, with no clear D. Germline CDR1 is SGHTA and CDR2 is FQGNSA. The germline V and J ends were trimmed by 5 bases and 4 bases, with 17 bases remaining between them. The CDR3 has 15 residues. For the CDR3, the DNA is TGTGCCAGCAGCCCAGGTATGGGAGGGATCACTGAAGCTTTCTTT. Its translation is CASSPGMGGITEAFF.

The rearrangement joins TRBV28 to TRBJ2-7; the D gene is possibly TRBD1 (5 bases). The germline V and J ends were trimmed by 5 bases and 1 base, with 15 bases remaining between them. Germline lookup yields CDR1 MDHEN and CDR2 SYDVKM. The CDR3 is 15 amino acids. This chain's CDR3 is CASSPPQGISYEQYF. CDR3 coding DNA: TGTGCCAGCAGTCCCCCTCAGGGTATATCCTACGAGCAGTACTTC.

The CDR3 DNA reads as TGTGCCAGTAAAGGCCAGGTATATAGCAATCAGCCCCAGCATTTT. Translation: CASKGQVYSNQPQHF. This rearrangement joins TRBV19 to TRBJ1-5; D is unclear. Germline CDR1 LNHDA, CDR2 SQIVND (reference sequence). V dropped 7 bases and J dropped 0 bases, with 13 bases sitting between them. The CDR3 sequence is 15 residues long.

The rearrangement joins TRBV7-3 to TRBJ1-2; 9 nucleotides agree with TRBD1. Trimming removed 5 bases from V and 7 bases from J; junction bases left unmatched: 11. The CDR3 loop spans 15 amino acids. Germline values: CDR1 SGHTA, CDR2 FQGTGA. CDR3 nucleotides: TGTGCCAGCAGCAAACAGGGGGCAGATAGGGGTGGCTACACCTTC. Residues: CASSKQGADRGGYTF.

This chain connects TRBV10-3 to TRBJ1-2, with D perhaps TRBD1 (5 bases). V lost 7 bases and J 8 bases, leaving 14 bases between the germline ends. In germline, CDR1 is ENHRY, CDR2 SYGVKD. The length of the CDR3 is 12 residues. CDR3 loop: CAIKGGRDGYTF. Here the CDR3 DNA reads TGTGCCATCAAAGGCGGGAGGGACGGCTACACCTTC.

This sequence joins TRBV5-5 and TRBJ1-5, with 9 bases fitting TRBD1. Per the germline V gene, CDR1 is SGHKS and CDR2 is YYEKEE (reference sequence). The ends lost 0 bases at V and 5 bases at J; junction bases unmatched: 0. The CDR3 runs 14 residues. The DNA of the CDR3 is TGTGCCAGCAGCTTGGGGACAGGGGATCAGCCCCAGCATTTT. Protein product: CASSLGTGDQPQHF.